The 23 T cell receptor beta chains in this list originate from one sample, sequenced in a study of OX40 agonist ivuxolimab in advanced cancers. Clones were sequenced by immunoSEQ multiplex PCR, and TCRdb holds only the in-frame ones, with some missing. In the table there are fewer than 25,000 clones, more than 80% of which are singletons. This specimen was CD4+ or CD8+ T cells sorted from blood, taken in a trial of the OX40 agonist ivuxolimab. Receptor source: an adult with an advanced solid tumor such as melanoma, head and neck, liver or kidney cancer.

This chain connects TRBV7-2 to TRBJ2-2; the D gene is possibly TRBD2 (5 bases). CDR1 and CDR2 from the germline V gene are SGHTA and FQGNSA. The V gene lost 5 bases and the J gene lost 0 bases, with 16 bases spanning the gap. The CDR3 totals 17 residues. Here the CDR3 reads CASSRRLDSPNTGELFF. The CDR3 nucleotides read TGTGCCAGCAGCCGCCGGCTGGACTCCCCGAACACCGGGGAGCTGTTTTTT. Full variable domain (missing parts from reference TRBV7-2 and TRBJ2-2): GAGVSQSPSNKVTEKGKDVELRCDPISGHTALYWYRQSLGQGLEFLIYFQGNSAPDKSGLPSDRFSAERTGGSVSTLTIQRTQQEDSAVYLCASSRRLDSPNTGELFFGEGSRLTVL.

This clone has more than one count but fewer than ten. The chain links TRBV7-9 to TRBJ1-1; no definite D call. The V gene lost 1 base and the J gene lost 11 bases, with 14 bases spanning the gap. Per the germline V gene, CDR1 is SEHNR and CDR2 is FQNEAQ (reference sequence). This CDR3 has 13 amino acids. CDR3 nucleotide sequence: TGTGCCAGCAGCTTAGGAGGTTCAATTGAGGCTTTCTTT. This codes for CASSLGGSIEAFF.

The CDR3 sequence is CASSSPGLARETQYF. The CDR3 DNA reads as TGTGCCAGCAGCTCCCCCGGACTAGCGAGAGAGACCCAGTACTTC. V gene TRBV7-9 combines with J gene TRBJ2-5; TRBD2 agrees at 9 bases. The CDR3 loop spans 15 amino acids. CDR1 is SEHNR, CDR2 FQNEAQ, per germline (reference sequence). J gave up 4 bases and V 4 bases, and 7 bases lay outside the gene matches.

The J gene is TRBJ2-2, the V gene TRBV9; no reliable D call. Germline lookup yields CDR1 SGDLS and CDR2 YYNGEE. Trimming removed 3 bases from V and 7 bases from J, with 7 bases in between. The CDR3 spans 12 residues. The CDR3, as DNA: TGTGCCAGCAGCGGCGGTGGCGGGGAGCTGTTTTTT. Amino acids: CASSGGGGELFF.

The V gene is TRBV27, the J gene TRBJ1-1, with 8 bases aligning to TRBD1. CDR1 and CDR2 (germline): MNHEY, SMNVEV (reference sequence). The CDR3 totals 15 residues. Trimming took 3 bases from V and 2 from J; bases not matched to a gene: 5. The CDR3 region is CASSFLGQDNTEAFF. The CDR3 bases are TGTGCCAGCAGTTTCTTGGGACAGGACAACACTGAAGCTTTCTTT.

The chain carries TRBV6-5 and TRBJ2-7; TRBD2 aligns across 10 bases. Germline assignment: CDR1 MNHEY and CDR2 SVGAGI. The length of the CDR3 is 14 residues. Unmatched junction bases numbered 4, after V lost 5 bases and J lost 3 bases. The CDR3 DNA sequence: TGTGCCAGCAGTCCGTGGACTAGCGGCTACGAGCAGTACTTC. Translating it yields CASSPWTSGYEQYF.

This clone was observed a single time. This sequence joins TRBV15 and TRBJ2-3; D is perhaps TRBD2 (6 bases). The CDR3 covers 14 residues. Germline assignment: CDR1 LNHNV and CDR2 YYDKDF (reference sequence). Trimming cost V 5 bases and J 4 bases, with 13 bases left between them. The CDR3 loop reads CATSARLGSDTQYF. The CDR3 nucleotides read TGTGCCACCAGCGCAAGACTAGGGTCAGATACGCAGTATTTT.

The rearrangement uses TRBV2 and TRBJ2-2; D call uncertain. Germline lookup yields CDR1 SNHLY and CDR2 FYNNEI. V was trimmed by 2 bases and J by 5 bases, leaving 3 bases between them. There are 12 residues in the CDR3. Written as DNA, the CDR3 is TGTGCCAGCAGTGAATCTACCGGGGAGCTGTTTTTT. Translated: CASSESTGELFF.

The rearrangement joins TRBV28 to TRBJ2-7; D not resolved. This CDR3 has 10 residues. The germline V gene encodes CDR1 MDHEN and CDR2 SYDVKM. Trimming took off 6 bases at V and 3 bases at J, with 3 bases between the two ends. CDR3 loop: CASSDYEQYF. The DNA of the CDR3 is TGTGCCAGCAGCGACTACGAGCAGTACTTC. The full variable domain, with the rest looked up from reference TRBV28 and TRBJ2-7, is DVKVTQSSRYLVKRTGEKVFLECVQDMDHENMFWYRQDPGLGLRLIYFSYDVKMKEKGDIPEGYSVSREKKERFSLILESASTNQTSMYLCASSDYEQYFGPGTRLTVT.

J is TRBJ1-1 and V is TRBV2; 11 bases fit TRBD1. Germline CDR1 is SNHLY and CDR2 is FYNNEI. The trim removed 4 bases at V and 11 bases at J, leaving 15 bases unmatched. CDR3 length: 16 residues. CDR3 sequence (DNA): TGTGCCAGCAGTGTGTTTGGACAGGGGGCGCTTATCGAGGCTTTCTTT. Its translation is CASSVFGQGALIEAFF.

V gene TRBV7-9 combines with J gene TRBJ2-6; the D is unclear. CDR1 SEHNR and CDR2 FQNEAQ come from the germline V gene (reference sequence). V lost 6 bases and J lost 1, with 7 bases in between. CDR3 length equals 14 residues. The CDR3 DNA is TGTGCCAGCAGTTTCGAGTCTGGGGCCAACGTCCTGACTTTC. This encodes CASSFESGANVLTF.

This chain connects TRBV10-3 to TRBJ1-2; 8 nucleotides agree with TRBD1. Germline V gene data show CDR1 as ENHRY and CDR2 as SYGVKD. The CDR3 sequence is 17 residues long. V dropped 0 bases and J dropped 0; count of bases not matched to a gene: 6. The CDR3 is CAISESTGDGANYGYTF. The CDR3 DNA sequence: TGTGCCATCAGTGAGTCGACAGGGGACGGAGCTAACTATGGCTACACCTTC.

The rearrangement uses TRBV9 and TRBJ1-4; D is ambiguous. The CDR3 sequence is 17 residues long. The ends were cut back, 0 bases at V and 1 base at J, with 13 bases in the middle. Germline V CDR1 and CDR2: SGDLS, YYNGEE. The CDR3: CASSVGVGVGTNEKLFF. The CDR3 DNA sequence: TGTGCCAGCAGCGTAGGGGTCGGGGTTGGAACTAATGAAAAACTGTTTTTT.

J is TRBJ1-3 and V is TRBV9, with no clear D. The germline V and J ends were trimmed by 0 bases and 8 bases, with 6 bases remaining between them. The V gene's germline CDR1 is SGDLS and CDR2 YYNGEE. The CDR3 consists of 12 residues. The CDR3 sequence: CASSVGSDTIYF. CDR3 DNA sequence: TGTGCCAGCAGCGTAGGGTCGGACACCATATATTTT.

The chain joins TRBV28 to TRBJ1-1, with TRBD1 as a possible D gene (6 bases). Trimming took off 2 bases at V and 0 bases at J, with 7 bases between the two ends. The CDR3 consists of 14 residues. Germline V gene data show CDR1 as MDHEN and CDR2 as SYDVKM. The DNA for the CDR3 is TGTGCCAGCAGTTTAAGGACAGTGAACACTGAAGCTTTCTTT. It yields the protein CASSLRTVNTEAFF. Based on the CDR3 plus reference TRBV28 and TRBJ1-1, the full variable domain is DVKVTQSSRYLVKRTGEKVFLECVQDMDHENMFWYRQDPGLGLRLIYFSYDVKMKEKGDIPEGYSVSREKKERFSLILESASTNQTSMYLCASSLRTVNTEAFFGQGTRLTVV.

The J gene is TRBJ2-5, the V gene TRBV12-5, with TRBD2 identical over 11 bases. Trimming cost V 6 bases and J 0 bases; bases outside gene matches: 6. From germline, CDR1 is LGHNT and CDR2 FRNRAP. The CDR3 covers 16 residues. The CDR3 region is CASGPGLAGYQETQYF. The CDR3 nucleotides are TGTGCTAGTGGGCCAGGACTAGCGGGTTACCAAGAGACCCAGTACTTC.

The chain employs TRBV20-1 and TRBJ2-1; D remains unclear. This CDR3 has 9 amino acids. Trimming took 5 bases from V and 9 from J, leaving 5 bases between them. Germline V CDR1 and CDR2: DFQATT, SNEGSKA (reference sequence). The CDR3, as DNA: TGCAGTGCTCCACGTGAGCAGTTCTTC. It yields the protein CSAPREQFF.

The chain has TRBV9 and TRBJ1-2, with TRBD1 identical over 8 bases. Germline assignment: CDR1 SGDLS and CDR2 YYNGEE. V trimming: 4 bases; J trimming: 4 bases; junction bases outside the gene matches: 9. The CDR3 loop spans 15 amino acids. CDR3 nucleotides: TGTGCCAGCAGCACTCCAGGGGGCGCAAGCTATGGCTACACCTTC. Translation: CASSTPGGASYGYTF.

This chain links TRBV7-2 with TRBJ2-7; no firm D call. The CDR3 runs to 12 residues. The germline CDR1 and CDR2 sequences are SGHTA and FQGNSA. Trimming took off 1 base at V and 3 bases at J, with 4 bases between the two ends. In nucleotides, the CDR3 is TGTGCCAGCAGCTTAGATTTCTACGAGCAGTACTTC. Residues: CASSLDFYEQYF.

This clone appeared a single time. The chain links TRBV27 to TRBJ2-5; D remains ambiguous. The V and J ends lost 5 bases and 5 bases respectively, with 18 bases between them. Germline-derived CDR1 and CDR2 are MNHEY and SMNVEV (reference sequence). CDR3 size: 15 residues. Written as DNA, the CDR3 is TGTGCCAGCAGTCCGGTGGGCAGGAAAATGGAGACCCAGTACTTC. Protein product: CASSPVGRKMETQYF.

The gene calls are TRBV7-3 and TRBJ2-7; 8 bases line up with TRBD2. Looked up from germline, CDR1 is SGHTA and CDR2 is FQGTGA. J lost 5 bases, V lost 2 bases, and 8 bases had no gene match. This CDR3 has 15 residues. The CDR3 protein is CASSLGGSGIHEQYF. The CDR3 DNA is TGTGCCAGCAGCTTAGGTGGTAGCGGGATACACGAGCAGTACTTC.

This clone was recorded once. V usage is TRBV7-3 and J usage is TRBJ2-2; 10 bases fit TRBD2. This CDR3 region has 17 residues. Germline lookup yields CDR1 SGHTA and CDR2 FQGTGA. V shed 1 base and J 5 bases; nucleotides not matched to a gene: 7. CDR3 sequence reads: CASSLRASGGQTGELFF. The CDR3 nucleotides read TGTGCCAGCAGCTTAAGGGCTAGCGGGGGACAGACCGGGGAGCTGTTTTTT.

The chain uses TRBV21-1 and TRBJ1-2. TRBV21-1 is assigned pseudogene status. The CDR3 runs 14 residues. For the CDR3, the DNA is TGTGCCAGCAGTAGGCCCACCGGGGTGTATGGCTACACCTTC. Translating gives CASSRPTGVYGYTF.